This T cell receptor (beta chain) came from a study of T cells in Graves' hyperthyroidism and ophthalmopathy. About the research overall: Pretreatment peripheral blood was obtained at initial diagnosis.

This clonotype showed up many times. Germline V gene data show CDR1 as SGHTA and CDR2 as FQGNSA. Trimming at V came to 6 bases and at J to 1 base, leaving 5 bases not matched to a gene. The CDR3 is 14 amino acids. The TCR beta CDR3 regions underwent amplification using RNA transcripts as the source. The TCR CDR3 was amplified in a first-round RT-PCR using the HTBI primer set. TCRdb independently ran MiXCR on the multiplex PCR reads; one entry per CDR3 protein. The table lists about 290,000 distinct CDR3 sequences, about an eighth of them singletons, with 7.8% in the top ten. The receptor was derived from a woman aged 30 to 39 with Graves' hyperthyroidism that later progressed to Graves' ophthalmopathy. Sequencing was performed on blood. The J gene is TRBJ1-1, the V gene TRBV7-2; 7 nucleotides match TRBD1. CDR3 amino acids: CASRPGQQNTEAFF. CDR3 DNA sequence: TGTGCCAGCAGACCGGGACAGCAGAACACTGAAGCTTTCTTT.